The source of this TCR beta chain is a study of blood T cells in healthy people across ages. The length of the CDR3 is 15 residues. The germline V and J ends were trimmed by 3 bases and 8 bases, with 16 bases remaining between them. Alongside a J-beta primer mix, a sample-barcoded 5' primer served in a second PCR lasting roughly 6 to 12 cycles. TCRdb re-called the 5' RACE reads with MiXCR, one entry per CDR3 protein. The sample includes approximately 800,000 distinct CDR3 sequences, under 30% seen only once; the top ten take 3%. This sample also appeared in a second study, on T cells of mothers and their children.

Sequencing used blood. V and J are TRBV12-3 or TRBV12-4 and TRBJ1-4; no reliable D call. The sequence was collected from a boy aged 10-17 years in good health. In DNA, the CDR3 is TGTGCCAGCAGTTTTCTCGGTTCTGGGATAGAAAAACTGTTTTTT. Translation gives CASSFLGSGIEKLFF.